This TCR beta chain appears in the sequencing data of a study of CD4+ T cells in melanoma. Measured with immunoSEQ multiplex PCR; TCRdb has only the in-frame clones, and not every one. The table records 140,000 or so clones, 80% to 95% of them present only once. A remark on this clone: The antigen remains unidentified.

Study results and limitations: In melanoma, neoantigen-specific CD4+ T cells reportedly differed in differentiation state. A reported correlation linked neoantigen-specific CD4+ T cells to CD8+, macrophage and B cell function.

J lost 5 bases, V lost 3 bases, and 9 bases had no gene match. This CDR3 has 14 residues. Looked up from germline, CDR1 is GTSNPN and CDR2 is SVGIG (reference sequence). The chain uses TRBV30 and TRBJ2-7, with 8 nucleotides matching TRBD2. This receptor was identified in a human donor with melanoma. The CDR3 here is CAWSAGLEYDEQYF. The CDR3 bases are TGTGCCTGGAGCGCGGGACTAGAATACGACGAGCAGTACTTC.